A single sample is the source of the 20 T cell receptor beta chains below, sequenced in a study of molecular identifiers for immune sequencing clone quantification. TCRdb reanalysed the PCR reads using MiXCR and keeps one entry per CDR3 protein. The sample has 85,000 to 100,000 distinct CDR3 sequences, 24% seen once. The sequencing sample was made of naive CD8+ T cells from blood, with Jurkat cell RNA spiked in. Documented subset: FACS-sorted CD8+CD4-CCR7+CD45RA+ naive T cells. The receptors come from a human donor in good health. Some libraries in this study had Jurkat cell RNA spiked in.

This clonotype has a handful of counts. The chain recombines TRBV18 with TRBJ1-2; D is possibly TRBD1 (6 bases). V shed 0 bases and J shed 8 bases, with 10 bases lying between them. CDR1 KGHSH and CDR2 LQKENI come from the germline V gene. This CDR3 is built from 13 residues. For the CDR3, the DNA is TGTGCCAGCTCACCACCGGGGGCGTCGGGCTACACCTTC. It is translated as CASSPPGASGYTF.

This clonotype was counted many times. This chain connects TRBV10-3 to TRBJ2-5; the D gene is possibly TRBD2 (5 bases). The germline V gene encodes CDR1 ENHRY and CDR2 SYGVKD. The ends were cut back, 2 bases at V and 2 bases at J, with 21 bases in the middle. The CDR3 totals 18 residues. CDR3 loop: CAISEPAAEAPPQETQYF. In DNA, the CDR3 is TGTGCCATCAGTGAGCCCGCCGCGGAGGCACCACCACAAGAGACCCAGTACTTC.

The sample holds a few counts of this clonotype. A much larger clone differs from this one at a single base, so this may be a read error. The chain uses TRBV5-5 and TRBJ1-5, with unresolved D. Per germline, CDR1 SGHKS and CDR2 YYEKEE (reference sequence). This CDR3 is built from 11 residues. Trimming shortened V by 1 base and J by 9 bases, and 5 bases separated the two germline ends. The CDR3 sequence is CASSLTRPQHF. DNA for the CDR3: TGTGCCAGCAGCTTGACTCGGCCCCAGCATTTT.

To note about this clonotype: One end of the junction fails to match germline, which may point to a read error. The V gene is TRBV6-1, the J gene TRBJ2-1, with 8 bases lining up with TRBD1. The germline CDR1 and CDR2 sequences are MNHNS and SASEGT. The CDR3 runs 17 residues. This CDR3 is CAGRRRRGQDSHNEQFF. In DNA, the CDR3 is TGTGCCGGCAGGCGCCGTAGGGGACAGGACTCCCACAATGAGCAGTTCTTC.

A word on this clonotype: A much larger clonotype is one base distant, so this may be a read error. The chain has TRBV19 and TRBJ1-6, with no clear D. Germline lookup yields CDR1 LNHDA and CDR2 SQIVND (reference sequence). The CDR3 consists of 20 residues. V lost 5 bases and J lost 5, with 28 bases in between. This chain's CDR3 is CASSPPSRRITEKDNSPLHF. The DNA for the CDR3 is TGTGCCAGTAGTCCCCCTTCCCGCAGGATCACCGAGAAAGATAATTCACCCCTCCACTTT.

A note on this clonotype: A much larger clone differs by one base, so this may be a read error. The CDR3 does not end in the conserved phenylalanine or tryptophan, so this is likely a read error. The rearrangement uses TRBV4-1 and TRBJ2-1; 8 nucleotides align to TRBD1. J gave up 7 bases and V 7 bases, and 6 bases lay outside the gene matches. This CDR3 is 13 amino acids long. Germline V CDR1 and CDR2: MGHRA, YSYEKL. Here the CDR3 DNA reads TGCGCCAGCAACGGACAGGGTGGTAATGAGCAGTTCCTC. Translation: CASNGQGGNEQFL.

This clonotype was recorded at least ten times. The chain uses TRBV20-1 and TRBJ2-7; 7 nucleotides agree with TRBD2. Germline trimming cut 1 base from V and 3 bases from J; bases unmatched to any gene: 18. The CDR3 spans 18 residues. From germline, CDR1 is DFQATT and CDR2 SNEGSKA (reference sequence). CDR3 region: CSARAALGLTSSHYEQYF. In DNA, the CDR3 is TGCAGTGCTAGAGCTGCCCTGGGACTAACCTCAAGTCACTACGAGCAGTACTTC.

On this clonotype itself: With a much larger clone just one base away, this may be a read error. The CDR3 DNA reads as TGTGCCAGCAGGTACTCAGAGGGGGCGCGAGGCTACACCTTC. Its translation: CASRYSEGARGYTF. This chain joins TRBV6-2 or TRBV6-3 and TRBJ1-2; 7 positions match TRBD1. CDR1 is MNHEY and CDR2 is SVGEGT in the germline V gene. There are 14 residues in the CDR3.

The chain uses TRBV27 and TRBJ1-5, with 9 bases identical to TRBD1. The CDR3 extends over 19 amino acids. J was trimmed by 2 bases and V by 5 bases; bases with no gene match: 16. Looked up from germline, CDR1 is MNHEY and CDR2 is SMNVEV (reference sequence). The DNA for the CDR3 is TGTGCCAGCAGTCTACTGTCCCGGGACAGGGACGGGGGCAATCAGCCCCAGCATTTT. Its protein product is CASSLLSRDRDGGNQPQHF.

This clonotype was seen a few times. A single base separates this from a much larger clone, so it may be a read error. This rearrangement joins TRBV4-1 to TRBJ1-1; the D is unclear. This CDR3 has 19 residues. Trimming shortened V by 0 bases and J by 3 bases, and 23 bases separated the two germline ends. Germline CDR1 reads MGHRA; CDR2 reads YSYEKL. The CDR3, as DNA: TGCGCCAGCAGCCAAGACCCTGCGTTCTTTCCCACAAAGGACACTGAAGCTTTCTTT. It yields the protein CASSQDPAFFPTKDTEAFF.

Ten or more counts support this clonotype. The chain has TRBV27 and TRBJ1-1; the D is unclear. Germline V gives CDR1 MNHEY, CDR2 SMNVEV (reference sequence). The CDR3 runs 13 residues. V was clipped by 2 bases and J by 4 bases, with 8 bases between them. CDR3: CASSLSVSTEAFF. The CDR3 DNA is TGTGCCAGCAGTTTAAGTGTAAGCACTGAAGCTTTCTTT.

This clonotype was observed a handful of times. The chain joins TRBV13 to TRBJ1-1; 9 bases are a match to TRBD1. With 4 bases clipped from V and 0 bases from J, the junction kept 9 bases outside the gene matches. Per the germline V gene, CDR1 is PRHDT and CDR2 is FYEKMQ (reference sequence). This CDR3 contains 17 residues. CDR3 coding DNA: TGTGCCAGCAGCTGGGGACAGGGCAAAACAATGAACACTGAAGCTTTCTTT. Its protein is CASSWGQGKTMNTEAFF.

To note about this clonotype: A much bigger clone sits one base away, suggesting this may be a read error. The DNA of the CDR3 is TGTGCCAGCAGTTACTCGGGCAATCAGTCCCAGCATTTT. It translates to CASSYSGNQSQHF. V gene TRBV6-2 or TRBV6-3 combines with J gene TRBJ1-5; no clear D. This CDR3 is built from 13 residues. Germline loops: CDR1 MNHEY, CDR2 SVGEGT.

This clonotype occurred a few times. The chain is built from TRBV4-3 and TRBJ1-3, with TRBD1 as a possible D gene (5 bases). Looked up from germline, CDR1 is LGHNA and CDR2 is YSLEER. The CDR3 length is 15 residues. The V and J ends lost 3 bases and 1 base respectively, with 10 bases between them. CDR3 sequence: CASSHRGGSGNTIYF. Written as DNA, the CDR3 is TGCGCCAGCAGCCACCGGGGGGGATCTGGAAACACCATATATTTT.

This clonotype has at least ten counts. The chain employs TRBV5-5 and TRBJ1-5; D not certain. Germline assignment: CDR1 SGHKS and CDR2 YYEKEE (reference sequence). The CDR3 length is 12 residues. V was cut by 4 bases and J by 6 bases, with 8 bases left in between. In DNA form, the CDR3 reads TGTGCCAGCAGCCCGACGGGTCAGCCCCAGCATTTT. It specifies CASSPTGQPQHF.

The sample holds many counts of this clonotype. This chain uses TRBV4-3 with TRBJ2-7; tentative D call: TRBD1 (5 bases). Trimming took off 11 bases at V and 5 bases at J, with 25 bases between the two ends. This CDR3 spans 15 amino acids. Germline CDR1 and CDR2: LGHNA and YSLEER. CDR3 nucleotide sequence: TGCGCCGTCCCGGTCGCCCAGGGCGTTCGCCACGAGCAGTACTTC. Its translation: CAVPVAQGVRHEQYF.

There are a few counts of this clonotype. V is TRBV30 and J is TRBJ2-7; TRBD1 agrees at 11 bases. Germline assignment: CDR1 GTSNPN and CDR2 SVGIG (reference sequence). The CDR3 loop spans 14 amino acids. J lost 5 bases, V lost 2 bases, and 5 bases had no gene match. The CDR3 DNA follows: TGTGCCTGGAGTCCGGGACAGGGGGGCGACGAGCAGTACTTC. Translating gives CAWSPGQGGDEQYF.

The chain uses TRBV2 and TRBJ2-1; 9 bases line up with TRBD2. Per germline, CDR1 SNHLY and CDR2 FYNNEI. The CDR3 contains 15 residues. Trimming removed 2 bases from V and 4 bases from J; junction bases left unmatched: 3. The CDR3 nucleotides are TGTGCCAGCAGTGAATCTAGCGGGATGTACAATGAGCAGTTCTTC. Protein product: CASSESSGMYNEQFF.

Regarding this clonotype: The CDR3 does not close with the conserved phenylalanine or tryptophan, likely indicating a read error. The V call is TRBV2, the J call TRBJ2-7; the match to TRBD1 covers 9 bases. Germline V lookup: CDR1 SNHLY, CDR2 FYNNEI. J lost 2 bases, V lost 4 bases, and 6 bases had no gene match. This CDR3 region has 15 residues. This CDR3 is CASSVNRGPTYEQYS. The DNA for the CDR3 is TGTGCCAGCAGTGTCAACAGGGGGCCCACCTACGAGCAGTACTCC.

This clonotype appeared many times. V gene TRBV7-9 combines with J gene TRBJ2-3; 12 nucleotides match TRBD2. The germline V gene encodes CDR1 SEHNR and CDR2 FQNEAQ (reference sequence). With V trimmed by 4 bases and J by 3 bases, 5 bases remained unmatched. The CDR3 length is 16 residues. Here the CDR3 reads CASSYRTSGATDTQYF. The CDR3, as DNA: TGTGCCAGCAGCTATCGGACTAGCGGGGCGACAGATACGCAGTATTTT.